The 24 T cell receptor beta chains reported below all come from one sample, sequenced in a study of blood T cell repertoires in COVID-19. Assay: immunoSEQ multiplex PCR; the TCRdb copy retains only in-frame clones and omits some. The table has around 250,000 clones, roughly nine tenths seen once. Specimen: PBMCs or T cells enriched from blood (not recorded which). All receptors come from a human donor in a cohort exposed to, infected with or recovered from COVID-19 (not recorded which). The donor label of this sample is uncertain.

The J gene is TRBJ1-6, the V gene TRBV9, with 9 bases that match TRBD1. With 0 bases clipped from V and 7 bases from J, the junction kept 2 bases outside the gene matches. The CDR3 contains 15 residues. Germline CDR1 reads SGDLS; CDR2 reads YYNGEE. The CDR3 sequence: CASSVEGQGNSPLHF. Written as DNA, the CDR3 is TGTGCCAGCAGCGTAGAGGGACAGGGAAATTCACCCCTCCACTTT. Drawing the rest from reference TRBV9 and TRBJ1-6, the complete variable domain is DSGVTQTPKHLITATGQRVTLRCSPRSGDLSVYWYQQSLDQGLQFLIQYYNGEERAKGNILERFSAQQFPDLHSELNLSSLELGDSALYFCASSVEGQGNSPLHFGNGTRLTVT.

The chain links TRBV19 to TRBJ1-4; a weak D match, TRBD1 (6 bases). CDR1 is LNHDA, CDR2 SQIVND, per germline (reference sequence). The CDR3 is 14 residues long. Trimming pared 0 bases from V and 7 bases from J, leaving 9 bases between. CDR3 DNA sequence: TGTGCCAGTAGTATAGACAGGGGCGGTGAAAAACTGTTTTTT. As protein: CASSIDRGGEKLFF. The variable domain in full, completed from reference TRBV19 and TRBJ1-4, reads DGGITQSPKYLFRKEGQNVTLSCEQNLNHDAMYWYRQDPGQGLRLIYYSQIVNDFQKGDIAEGYSVSREKKESFPLTVTSAQKNPTAFYLCASSIDRGGEKLFFGSGTQLSVL.

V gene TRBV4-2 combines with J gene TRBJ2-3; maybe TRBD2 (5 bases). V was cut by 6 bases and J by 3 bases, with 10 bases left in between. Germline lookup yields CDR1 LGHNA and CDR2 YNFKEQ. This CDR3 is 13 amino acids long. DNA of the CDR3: TGTGCCAGCAGGCCCCCGGGAACAGATACGCAGTATTTT. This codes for CASRPPGTDTQYF.

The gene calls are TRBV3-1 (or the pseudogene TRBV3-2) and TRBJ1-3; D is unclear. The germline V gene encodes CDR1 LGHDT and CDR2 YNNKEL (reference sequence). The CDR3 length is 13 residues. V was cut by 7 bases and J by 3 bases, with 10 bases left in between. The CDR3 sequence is CASIARGGNTIYF. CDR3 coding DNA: TGTGCCAGCATCGCCCGAGGTGGAAACACCATATATTTT.

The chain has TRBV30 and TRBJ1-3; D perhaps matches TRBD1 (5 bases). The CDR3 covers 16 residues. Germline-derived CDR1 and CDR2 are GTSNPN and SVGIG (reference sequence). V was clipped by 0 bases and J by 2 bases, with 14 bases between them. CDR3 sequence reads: CAWSVPRGMPGNTIYF. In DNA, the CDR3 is TGTGCCTGGAGTGTCCCCCGGGGGATGCCTGGAAACACCATATATTTT.

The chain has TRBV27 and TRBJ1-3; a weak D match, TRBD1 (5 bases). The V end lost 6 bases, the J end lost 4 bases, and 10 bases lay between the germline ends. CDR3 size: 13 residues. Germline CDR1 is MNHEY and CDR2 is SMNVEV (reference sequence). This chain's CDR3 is CASRSGMGNTIYF. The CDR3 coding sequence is TGTGCCAGCAGGTCAGGGATGGGAAACACCATATATTTT.

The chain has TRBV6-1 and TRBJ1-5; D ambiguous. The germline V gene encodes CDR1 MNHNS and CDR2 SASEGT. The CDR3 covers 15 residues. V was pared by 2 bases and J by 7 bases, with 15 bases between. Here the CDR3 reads CASSENPGMNQPQHF. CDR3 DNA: TGTGCCAGCAGTGAAAATCCAGGTATGAACCAGCCCCAGCATTTT.

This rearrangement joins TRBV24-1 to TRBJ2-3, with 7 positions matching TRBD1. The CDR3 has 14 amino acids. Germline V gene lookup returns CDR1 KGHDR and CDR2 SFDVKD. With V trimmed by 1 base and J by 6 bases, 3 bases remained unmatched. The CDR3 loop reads CATSDFGRGDTQYF. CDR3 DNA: TGTGCCACCAGTGATTTCGGCAGGGGGGATACGCAGTATTTT.

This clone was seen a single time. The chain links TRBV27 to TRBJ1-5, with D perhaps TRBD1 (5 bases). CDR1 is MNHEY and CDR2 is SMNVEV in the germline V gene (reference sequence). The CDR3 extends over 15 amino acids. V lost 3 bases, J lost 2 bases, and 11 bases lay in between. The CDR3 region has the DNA TGTGCCAGCAGTTTGGAGGGGATGGGCAATCAGCCCCAGCATTTT. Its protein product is CASSLEGMGNQPQHF.

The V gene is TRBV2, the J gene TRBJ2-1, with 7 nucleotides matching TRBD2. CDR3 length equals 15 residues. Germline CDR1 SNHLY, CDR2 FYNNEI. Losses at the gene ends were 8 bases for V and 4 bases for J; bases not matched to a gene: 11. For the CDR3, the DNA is TGTGCCAGCGGGGGGGTTTTGCGGTTGTACAATGAGCAGTTCTTC. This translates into CASGGVLRLYNEQFF.

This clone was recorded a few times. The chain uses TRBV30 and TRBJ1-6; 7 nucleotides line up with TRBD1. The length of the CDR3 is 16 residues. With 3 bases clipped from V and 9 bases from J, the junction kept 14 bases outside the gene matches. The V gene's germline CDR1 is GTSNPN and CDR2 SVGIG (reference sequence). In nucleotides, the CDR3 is TGTGCCTGGAGGGAGACAGGGCGCCGGAGCGGTTCACCCCTCCACTTT. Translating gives CAWRETGRRSGSPLHF.

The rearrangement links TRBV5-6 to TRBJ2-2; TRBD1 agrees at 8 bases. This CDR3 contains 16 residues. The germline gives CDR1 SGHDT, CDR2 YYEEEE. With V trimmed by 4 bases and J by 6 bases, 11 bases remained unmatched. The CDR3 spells CASSQGANGSPGELFF. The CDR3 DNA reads TGTGCCAGCAGCCAGGGGGCCAACGGTAGTCCCGGGGAGCTGTTTTTT.

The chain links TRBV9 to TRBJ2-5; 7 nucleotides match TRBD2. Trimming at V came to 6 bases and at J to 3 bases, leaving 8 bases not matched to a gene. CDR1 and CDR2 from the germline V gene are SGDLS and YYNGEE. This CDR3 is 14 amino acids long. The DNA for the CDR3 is TGTGCCAGCAACATGGGCGGGGGAGAAGAGACCCAGTACTTC. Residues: CASNMGGGEETQYF.

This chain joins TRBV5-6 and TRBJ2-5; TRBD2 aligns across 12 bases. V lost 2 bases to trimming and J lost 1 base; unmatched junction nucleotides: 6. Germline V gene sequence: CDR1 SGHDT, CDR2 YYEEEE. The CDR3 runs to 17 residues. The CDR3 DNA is TGTGCCAGCAGCTTCCTATCTAGCGGGGGGGCCCAAGAGACCCAGTACTTC. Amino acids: CASSFLSSGGAQETQYF.

Here the CDR3 reads CASSYSGTPNTEAFF. The CDR3 bases are TGTGCCAGCAGTTATTCCGGGACACCGAACACTGAAGCTTTCTTT. The chain is built from TRBV6-5 and TRBJ1-1; a weak D match, TRBD1 (6 bases). With 3 bases removed from V and 1 base from J, the gap between germline ends came to 12 bases. Germline loops: CDR1 MNHEY, CDR2 SVGAGI. CDR3 length: 15 residues.

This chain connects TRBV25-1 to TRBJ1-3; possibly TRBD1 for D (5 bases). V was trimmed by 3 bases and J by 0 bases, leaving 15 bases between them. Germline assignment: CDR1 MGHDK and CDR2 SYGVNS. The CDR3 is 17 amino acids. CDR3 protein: CASSDGAQTFSGNTIYF. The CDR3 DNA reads TGTGCCAGCAGTGATGGGGCACAGACCTTCTCTGGAAACACCATATATTTT.

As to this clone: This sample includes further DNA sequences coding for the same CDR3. This CDR3 is CASSLGGPEAFF. In DNA form, the CDR3 reads TGTGCCAGCAGCTTAGGAGGGCCTGAAGCTTTCTTT. The rearrangement uses TRBV7-9 and TRBJ1-1; unclear D gene. The CDR3 runs 12 residues. Looked up from germline, CDR1 is SEHNR and CDR2 is FQNEAQ (reference sequence). Trimming shortened V by 1 base and J by 6 bases, and 6 bases separated the two germline ends.

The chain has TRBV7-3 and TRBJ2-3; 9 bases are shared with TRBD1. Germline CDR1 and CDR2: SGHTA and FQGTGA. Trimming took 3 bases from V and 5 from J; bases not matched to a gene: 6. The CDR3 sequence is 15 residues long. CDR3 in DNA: TGTGCCAGCAGCTTGACAGGGGGAACGAGAGATACGCAGTATTTT. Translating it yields CASSLTGGTRDTQYF.

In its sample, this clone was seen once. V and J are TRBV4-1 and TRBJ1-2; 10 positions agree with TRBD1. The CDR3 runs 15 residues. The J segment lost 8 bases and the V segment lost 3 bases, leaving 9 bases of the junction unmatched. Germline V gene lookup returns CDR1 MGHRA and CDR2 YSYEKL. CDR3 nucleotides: TGCGCCAGCAGCCAGGTGGGACAGGGGCGGGAAGGCTACACCTTC. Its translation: CASSQVGQGREGYTF.

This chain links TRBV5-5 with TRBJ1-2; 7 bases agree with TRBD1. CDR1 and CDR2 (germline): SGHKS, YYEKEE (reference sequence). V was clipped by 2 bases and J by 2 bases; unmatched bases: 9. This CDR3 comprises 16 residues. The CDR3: CASSLTLDRVNYGYTF. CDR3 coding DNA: TGTGCCAGCAGCTTAACCCTAGACAGGGTGAACTATGGCTACACCTTC.

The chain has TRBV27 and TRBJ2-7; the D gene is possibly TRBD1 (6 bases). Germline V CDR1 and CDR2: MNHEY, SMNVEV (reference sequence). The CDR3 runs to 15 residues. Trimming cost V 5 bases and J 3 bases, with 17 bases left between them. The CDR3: CASSGMTGSHYEQYF. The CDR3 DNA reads TGTGCCAGCAGTGGGATGACAGGTTCTCACTACGAGCAGTACTTC.

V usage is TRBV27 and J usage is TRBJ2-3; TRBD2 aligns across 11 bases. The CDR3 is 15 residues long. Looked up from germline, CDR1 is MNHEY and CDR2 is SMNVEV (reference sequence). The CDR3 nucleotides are TGTACGAGCCAACTAGCGGGGGCGTTTACAGATACGCAGTATTTT. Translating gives CTSQLAGAFTDTQYF.

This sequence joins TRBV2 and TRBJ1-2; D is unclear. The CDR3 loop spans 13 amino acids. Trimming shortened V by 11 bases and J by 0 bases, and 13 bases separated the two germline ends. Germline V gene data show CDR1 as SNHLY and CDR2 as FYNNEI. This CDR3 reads CAARIAANYGYTF. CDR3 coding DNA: TGTGCCGCCCGGATCGCGGCTAACTATGGCTACACCTTC.

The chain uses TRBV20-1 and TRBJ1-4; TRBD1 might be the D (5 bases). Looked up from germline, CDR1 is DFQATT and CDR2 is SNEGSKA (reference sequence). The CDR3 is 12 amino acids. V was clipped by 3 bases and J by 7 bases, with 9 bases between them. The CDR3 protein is CSASSGGEKLFF. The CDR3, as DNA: TGCAGTGCTAGTTCGGGGGGTGAAAAACTGTTTTTT.